This TCR beta chain was recorded in a study of PD-L1 blockade in urothelial cancer. Study summary: Atezolizumab therapy began for patients at some point between 2013 and 2015, dosed at 1,200 mg intravenously every 3 weeks. Patients' prior chemotherapy regimens numbered 0 to 3.

Each PCR reaction had synthetic TCR analog templates spiked into it. Data came from immunoSEQ multiplex PCR; TCRdb stores just in-frame clones and leaves some out. This sample has 35,000 or so clones, with about a third found just once. This clone was detected a few times. Looked up from germline, CDR1 is SQVTM and CDR2 is ANQGSEA. There are 12 residues in the CDR3. Trimming shortened V by 3 bases and J by 8 bases, and 11 bases separated the two germline ends. The chain has TRBV29-1 and TRBJ2-1; D gene unclear. The source was tumor tissue, collected before atezolizumab (anti-PD-L1) treatment. The sequence was collected from a man in his fifties or sixties with urothelial cancer. The CDR3 loop is CSVDHSQHEQFF. The CDR3 bases are TGCAGCGTTGACCACTCCCAGCATGAGCAGTTCTTC.